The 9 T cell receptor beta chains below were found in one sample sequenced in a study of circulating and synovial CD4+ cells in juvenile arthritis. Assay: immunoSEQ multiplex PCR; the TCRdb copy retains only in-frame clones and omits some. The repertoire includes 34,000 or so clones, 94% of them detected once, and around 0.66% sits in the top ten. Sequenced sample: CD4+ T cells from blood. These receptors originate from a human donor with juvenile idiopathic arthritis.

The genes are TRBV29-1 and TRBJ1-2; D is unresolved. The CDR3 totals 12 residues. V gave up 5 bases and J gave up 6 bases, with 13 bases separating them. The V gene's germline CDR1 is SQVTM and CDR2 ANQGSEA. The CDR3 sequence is CSVYSPGDGYTF. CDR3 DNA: TGCAGCGTTTATTCCCCCGGGGATGGCTACACCTTC. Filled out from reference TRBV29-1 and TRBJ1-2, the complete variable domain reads SAVISQKPSRDICQRGTSLTIQCQVDSQVTMMFWYRQQPGQSLTLIATANQGSEATYESGFVIDKFPISRPNLTFSTLTVSNMSPEDSSIYLCSVYSPGDGYTFGSGTRLTVV.

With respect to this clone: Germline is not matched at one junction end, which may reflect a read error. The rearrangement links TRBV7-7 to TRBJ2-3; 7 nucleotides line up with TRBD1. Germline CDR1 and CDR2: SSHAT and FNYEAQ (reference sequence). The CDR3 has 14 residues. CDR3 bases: TGTGCTAGCAGCAGGACAGGATACACAGATACGCAGTATTTT. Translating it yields CASSRTGYTDTQYF. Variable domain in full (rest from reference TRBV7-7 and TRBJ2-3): GAGVSQSPRYKVTKRGQDVTLRCDPISSHATLYWYQQALGQGPEFLTYFNYEAQPDKSGLPSDRFSAERPEGSISTLTIQRTEQRDSAMYRCASSRTGYTDTQYFGPGTRLTVL.

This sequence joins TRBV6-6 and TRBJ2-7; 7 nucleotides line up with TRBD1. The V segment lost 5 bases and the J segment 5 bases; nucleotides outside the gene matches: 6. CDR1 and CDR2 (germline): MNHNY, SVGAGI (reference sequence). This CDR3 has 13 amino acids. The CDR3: CASSPTGAHEQYF. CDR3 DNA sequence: TGTGCCAGCAGTCCAACAGGGGCCCACGAGCAGTACTTC.

The CDR3 DNA reads TGCGCCAGCAGCCCACAGGGGGCAGGGTATGGCTACACCTTC. Translating it yields CASSPQGAGYGYTF. V usage is TRBV4-3 and J usage is TRBJ1-2; 9 nucleotides agree with TRBD1. Germline V gene data show CDR1 as LGHNA and CDR2 as YSLEER. The CDR3 runs to 14 residues. The V and J ends lost 4 bases and 5 bases, in that order; junction bases with no gene match: 5.

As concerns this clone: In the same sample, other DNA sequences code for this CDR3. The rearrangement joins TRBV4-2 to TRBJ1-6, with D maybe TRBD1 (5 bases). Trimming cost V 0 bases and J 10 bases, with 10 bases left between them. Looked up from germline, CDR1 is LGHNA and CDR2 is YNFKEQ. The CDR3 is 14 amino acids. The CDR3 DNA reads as TGTGCCAGCAGCCAAGACCGACAGAACTCACCCCTCCACTTT. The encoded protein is CASSQDRQNSPLHF.

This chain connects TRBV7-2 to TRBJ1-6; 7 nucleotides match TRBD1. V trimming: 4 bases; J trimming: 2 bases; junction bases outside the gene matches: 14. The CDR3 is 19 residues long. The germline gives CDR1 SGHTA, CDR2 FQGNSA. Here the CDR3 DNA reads TGTGCCAGCAGCTCCATAAGCGGTAACAGGGGCCCCTATAATTCACCCCTCCACTTT. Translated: CASSSISGNRGPYNSPLHF.

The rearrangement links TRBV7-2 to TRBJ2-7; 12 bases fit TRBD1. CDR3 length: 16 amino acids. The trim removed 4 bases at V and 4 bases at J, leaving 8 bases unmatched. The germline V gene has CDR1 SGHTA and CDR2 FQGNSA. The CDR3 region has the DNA TGTGCCAGCAGCTGGCCTCTGGGACAGGGGGCATACGAGCAGTACTTC. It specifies CASSWPLGQGAYEQYF.

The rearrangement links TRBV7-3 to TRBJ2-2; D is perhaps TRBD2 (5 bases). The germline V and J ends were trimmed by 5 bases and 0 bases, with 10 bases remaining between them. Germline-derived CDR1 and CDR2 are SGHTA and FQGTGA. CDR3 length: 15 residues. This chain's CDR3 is CASSPGYANTGELFF. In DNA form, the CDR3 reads TGTGCCAGCAGCCCGGGGTACGCGAACACCGGGGAGCTGTTTTTT.

This chain's CDR3 is CASSVEGIAGQPQHF. The CDR3 DNA follows: TGTGCCAGCAGCGTAGAGGGTATAGCGGGTCAGCCCCAGCATTTT. This chain connects TRBV9 to TRBJ1-5; D is unclear. Trimming left V 0 bases short and J 6 bases short, with 13 bases between. CDR3 length: 15 residues. Germline assignment: CDR1 SGDLS and CDR2 YYNGEE.